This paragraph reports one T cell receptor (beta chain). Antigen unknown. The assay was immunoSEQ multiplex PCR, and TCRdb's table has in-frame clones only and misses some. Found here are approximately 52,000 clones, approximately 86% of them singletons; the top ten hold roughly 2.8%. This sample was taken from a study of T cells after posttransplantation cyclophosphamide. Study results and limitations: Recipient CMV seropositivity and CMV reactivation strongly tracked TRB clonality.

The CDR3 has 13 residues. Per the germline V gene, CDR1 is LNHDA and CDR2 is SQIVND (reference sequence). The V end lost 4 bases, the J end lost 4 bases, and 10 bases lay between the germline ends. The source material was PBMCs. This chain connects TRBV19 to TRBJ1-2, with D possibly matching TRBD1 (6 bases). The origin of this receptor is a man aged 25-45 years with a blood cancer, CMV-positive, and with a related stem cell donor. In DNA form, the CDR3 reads TGTGCCAGTAGTAGCTGGACAGTCTATGGCTACACCTTC. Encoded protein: CASSSWTVYGYTF.